The 21 T cell receptor delta chains below were found in one sample sequenced in a study of γδ T cells in repeated Plasmodium falciparum infection (dated by TCRdb to 2020 to 2023). Receptor libraries were prepared by multiplex PCR. TCRdb names Illumina MiSeq as the instrument used. TCRdb called clones from the public reads with CATT, and repeated DNA sequences were later combined into one row. The sample has 90,000 to 95,000 delta-chain clones on record, approximately 0.96% of them singletons. Of the sample, around 9.6% falls within the top ten clones. For bulk TCR repertoire analysis, Vgamma9/Vdelta2+ and Vdelta2-negative gammadelta T cell populations were isolated by flow sorting from peripheral blood mononuclear cells. Input material: gamma-delta T cells from blood. Receptors originate from a pool of human donors (malaria-infected and uninfected, not separated).

This clone was seen many times. A far larger clone is one nucleotide away, so this likely arose from a read error. This chain's CDR3 is CAFNHLLPPSVLSNIGGWRRIF. The CDR3 nucleotides are TGTGCCTTCAATCACCTTCTTCCTCCGTCGGTACTCTCAAATATCGGAGGTTGGAGACGCATCTTT. J gene calling gave no result, while the V gene is TRDV3; the DNA was not used to check the table's D call, TRDD3. CDR1 is TVYSNPD, CDR2 GDNSRS, per germline (reference sequence). The CDR3 loop spans 22 amino acids.

This clone has a handful of counts. A read error is likely here: a far larger clone is one base away. Within the sample, other DNA sequences also encode this same CDR3. No J gene was called, and the V gene is TRDV1; the table's TRDD3 call for D was not verified on the DNA. The CDR3 loop spans 18 amino acids. Germline V lookup: CDR1 TSWWSYY, CDR2 QGS. DNA for the CDR3: TGTGCTCTTGGGGAAACTAGGACTGGGGGATACCTATCGACAAAGCTCATCTTT. This gives the protein CALGETRTGGYLSTKLIF.

Ten or more counts support this clone. This specimen includes other DNA sequences encoding the same CDR3. V and J are TRDV1 and TRDJ1, with D tentatively TRDD2 or TRDD3 (6 bases each). Trimming removed 3 bases from V and 0 bases from J, with 32 bases in between. Germline-derived CDR1 and CDR2 are TSWWSYY and QGS. This CDR3 contains 22 residues. Here the CDR3 DNA reads TGTGCTCTTGGGGAGCCTCGGCCTTCCATATCTTACTGGGAATCCTACACCGATAAACTCATCTTT. Amino acid sequence: CALGEPRPSISYWESYTDKLIF.

This clone has just a few counts. For this DNA, TCRdb reports the protein of a much larger clone, which diverges at residue 13, most likely from a read error; the protein presented here is translated directly from the DNA. The V gene is TRDV1, but the J gene lacks a call; the D segment call TRDD3 is taken from the table without a DNA check. The CDR3 is 15 amino acids. The germline V gene has CDR1 TSWWSYY and CDR2 QGS. The CDR3, as DNA: TGTGCTCTTGGGGGTCTACGCGGAGGATTTGGTAAACCCATCTTT. Translation gives CALGGLRGGFGKPIF.

This clone occurred a few times. A far larger clone lies a single base away; this is likely a read error. The sample contains more than one DNA sequence encoding this CDR3. The J gene has no call, while the V gene is TRDV2; the table's D call TRDD3 went unverified against the DNA. The germline V gene has CDR1 GEAIGNYY and CDR2 EKD. The CDR3 contains 16 residues. The CDR3 DNA sequence: TGTGCCTGTGACACAAGTCGGGGGATACGAGACGATAAACTAATCTTT. As protein: CACDTSRGIRDDKLIF.

A word on this clone: It is likely a read error: a sequence one base away is far more abundant. The sample has other DNA sequences that encode this CDR3 too. The chain employs TRDV1 and TRDJ1; D possibly matches TRDD2 or TRDD3 (8 bases each). No J gene is reported in TCRdb; it was inferred here by comparing the DNA with germline. This CDR3 spans 25 amino acids. CDR1 is TSWWSYY, CDR2 QGS, per germline. Deletions cut 1 base from V and 0 bases from J, with 39 bases between. For the CDR3, the DNA is TGTGCTCTTGGGGAACCAACCTTCCTAATCTCCTTTAATGATGGGGGATTCCGGTACACCGATAAACTCATCTTT. This translates into CALGEPTFLISFNDGGFRYTDKLIF.

Comments on this clone: This DNA's translation and the protein TCRdb lists, from a much larger clone, do not match at residue 4, likely due to a read error; the protein shown is translated from the DNA. The chain recombines TRDV2 with TRDJ1, with 7 bases fitting TRDD3. No J segment appears in TCRdb, so it was assigned here by matching the sequence to germline. Germline-derived CDR1 and CDR2 are GEAIGNYY and EKD. The CDR3 is made up of 17 amino acids. The V gene end was trimmed by 5 bases and the J gene end by 0 bases; junction bases not matched to a gene: 14. CDR3 coding DNA: TGTGCCTGTGGCACACTGGATACCGGGGGATACACCGATAAACTCATCTTT. It specifies CACGTLDTGGYTDKLIF.

This clone was seen repeatedly, ten times or more. V is TRDV2 and J is TRDJ1; 10 nucleotides agree with TRDD3. The germline gives CDR1 GEAIGNYY, CDR2 EKD. The V and J ends lost 2 bases and 2 bases, in that order; junction bases with no gene match: 7. The length of the CDR3 is 16 residues. Here the CDR3 reads CACDNLGDTSTDKLIF. The CDR3 region has the DNA TGTGCCTGTGACAATTTGGGGGATACCAGTACCGATAAACTCATCTTT.

There are many counts of this clone. Translating this DNA gives a protein that differs at residue 13 from the TCRdb one, which belongs to a much larger clone; a read error is likely, and the protein shown is this translation. CDR3 amino acids: CALGEAPPPASYSYWGLEYTDKLIF. The CDR3 DNA is TGTGCTCTTGGGGAAGCGCCACCCCCGGCTTCCTACTCTTACTGGGGGCTGGAGTACACCGATAAACTCATCTTT. The chain is built from TRDV1 and TRDJ1, with D perhaps assigned TRDD2 or TRDD3 (8 bases each). TCRdb carries no J gene annotation; the J gene was assigned here by matching the DNA with germline. Trimming took 2 bases from V and 0 from J, leaving 40 bases between them. Per germline, CDR1 TSWWSYY and CDR2 QGS. This CDR3 region has 25 residues.

In its sample, this clone was seen many times. It differs at one base from a far larger clone, so likely a read error. The same CDR3 can be traced to other DNA sequences in this sample. This sequence joins TRDV1 and TRDJ1, with D perhaps TRDD2 or TRDD3 (7 bases each). Here the J gene came from matching the DNA to germline, since TCRdb omits it. Germline V lookup: CDR1 TSWWSYY, CDR2 QGS. The CDR3 length is 19 residues. For the CDR3, the DNA is TGTGCCCTTGGGATCGGGCCCGGGCCTTCCTCCAGTACTGGGGTCATACTCATCTTT. This codes for CALGIGPGPSSSTGVILIF.

This clone occurred a few times. This DNA's translation and the protein TCRdb lists, from a much larger clone, do not match at residue 12, likely due to a read error; the protein shown is translated from the DNA. The chain joins TRDV1 to TRDJ1; D call uncertain. This CDR3 is 14 amino acids long. Germline V gene lookup returns CDR1 TSWWSYY and CDR2 QGS. Trimming shortened V by 4 bases and J by 13 bases, and 22 bases separated the two germline ends. The CDR3 nucleotides read TGTGCTCTTGGGGGCCTATCACTCCGCACGGTACCCATCTTT. Translated: CALGGLSLRTVPIF.

There are a few counts of this clone. TCRdb's listed protein matches a much larger clone and diverges from this DNA's translation at residue 3, likely through a read error; the protein shown comes from the DNA. This chain connects TRDV2 to TRDJ1; tentatively, D is TRDD3 (5 bases). As TCRdb names no J gene, one was assigned here on the basis of a DNA match to germline. The CDR3 is 20 amino acids. From germline, CDR1 is GEAIGNYY and CDR2 EKD. The CDR3 reads CARDPGGFAPGETFGDKLIF. DNA for the CDR3: TGTGCCCGTGACCCTGGAGGTTTTGCGCCAGGGGAAACTTTTGGCGATAAACTCATCTTT.

This clone was counted between two and nine times. This likely traces to a read error, being one base from a far larger clone. This sample includes further DNA sequences coding for the same CDR3. The chain has TRDV1 and TRDJ1, with D uncertain. CDR3 length: 19 amino acids. The germline gives CDR1 TSWWSYY, CDR2 QGS. Trimming pared 0 bases from V and 5 bases from J, leaving 25 bases between. The CDR3 is CALGELLGGRTLVTDKLIF. For the CDR3, the DNA is TGTGCTCTTGGGGAACTATTGGGAGGTAGGACCCTCGTCACTGATAAACTCATCTTT.

Comments on this clone: A far bigger clonotype differs at one base, so this is likely a read error. At the DNA level, this CDR3 is encoded by other sequences in the same sample as well. This sequence joins TRDV1 and TRDJ2; D remains ambiguous. This CDR3 contains 19 residues. Germline CDR1 TSWWSYY, CDR2 QGS. Trimming stripped 4 bases from V and 3 bases from J, with 24 bases between. For the CDR3, the DNA is TGTGCTCTTGGGGGGTTACGAGCCAGCACCCTAACCCTGACAGCACAACTCTTCTTT. Translated: CALGGLRASTLTLTAQLFF.

This clone was recorded a few times. TCRdb pairs this DNA with a much larger clone's protein that differs at residue 20, likely a read error; the protein shown was translated from the DNA. The gene calls are TRDV1 and TRDJ1, with TRDD3 matching over 8 bases. From germline, CDR1 is TSWWSYY and CDR2 QGS. CDR3 size: 25 residues. The trim removed 0 bases at V and 4 bases at J, leaving 34 bases unmatched. In DNA form, the CDR3 reads TGTGCTCTTGGGGAACTGTTGACAGCCCTACCCGGTGTACTGGGGGTCACACTGTACATCGATAAACTCATCTTT. Its translation is CALGELLTALPGVLGVTLYIDKLIF.

On this clone itself: A far larger clone is a single base away, which makes a read error likely. Other nucleotide sequences in the sample specify the same CDR3. J gene calling gave no result, while the V gene is TRDV2; the table gives TRDD3 as D, unverified against the DNA. The CDR3 has 18 residues. Germline CDR1 reads GEAIGNYY; CDR2 reads EKD. The CDR3 reads CACVCISWGPPHTDKLIF. In DNA, the CDR3 is TGTGCCTGTGTGTGTATCTCCTGGGGGCCCCCTCACACCGATAAACTCATTTTT.

This clone was counted only a few times. A read error likely explains this, since a far larger clone differs by one base. The chain recombines TRDV2 with TRDJ1; 7 bases agree with TRDD3. TCRdb records no J gene; here it was assigned by comparing the DNA to germline. Germline CDR1 is GEAIGNYY and CDR2 is EKD. The CDR3 runs 15 residues. After removal of 4 bases from V and 5 bases from J, the junction contained 12 bases not matched to a gene. The CDR3 reads CACEKLGAKGDKLIF. CDR3 nucleotide sequence: TGTGCCTGTGAAAAGCTGGGGGCCAAGGGGGATAAACTCATCTTT.

The chain combines TRDV2 with TRDJ1, with 11 bases lining up with TRDD3. The J gene was missing in TCRdb and was found by matching the end of the DNA to germline. Losses at the gene ends were 2 bases for V and 5 bases for J; bases not matched to a gene: 18. Per the germline V gene, CDR1 is GEAIGNYY and CDR2 is EKD. This CDR3 has 19 residues. CDR3: CACDKVSVLGDSPRDKLIF. In DNA form, the CDR3 reads TGTGCCTGTGACAAGGTCTCGGTACTGGGGGATAGCCCGAGGGATAAACTCATCTTT.

This clone showed up just a few times. The protein in TCRdb stems from a much larger clone and differs at residue 6 from this DNA's translation, likely a read error; here the protein is translated from the DNA. This rearrangement joins TRDV2 to TRDJ1; 8 bases agree with TRDD3. TCRdb is silent on the J gene; assignment here came from matching the DNA to germline. The J segment lost 0 bases and the V segment lost 2 bases, leaving 7 bases of the junction unmatched. CDR1 and CDR2 (germline): GEAIGNYY, EKD. This CDR3 contains 16 residues. CDR3 loop: CACDNTLLGDTDKLIF. CDR3 DNA sequence: TGTGCCTGTGACAATACTCTACTGGGGGACACCGATAAACTCATCTTT.

This clone has a count of ten or more. The protein that TCRdb holds for this DNA derives from a much larger clone and differs from the translated DNA at residue 17, which likely indicates a read error; the protein shown here is translated from the DNA. The rearrangement uses TRDV2 and TRDJ1; TRDD3 matches at 7 bases. Germline V CDR1 and CDR2: GEAIGNYY, EKD. The CDR3 sequence is 19 residues long. CDR3 sequence (DNA): TGTGCCTGTGACCTCTTGGACCTGGGGGTCCCATCGTACACCGATAAACCCATCTTT. Protein product: CACDLLDLGVPSYTDKPIF.

Points on this clone: Translating this DNA gives a protein that differs at residue 12 from the TCRdb one, which belongs to a much larger clone; a read error is likely, and the protein shown is this translation. V gene TRDV2 combines with J gene TRDJ1, with 12 nucleotides matching TRDD3. TCRdb does not report a J gene; here it was assigned by matching the DNA to germline references. The germline V gene has CDR1 GEAIGNYY and CDR2 EKD. This CDR3 contains 15 residues. The CDR3: CACASLLGDTDRLIF. The CDR3, as DNA: TGTGCCTGTGCTTCCTTACTGGGGGATACCGATAGACTCATCTTT.